Sequencing of this TCR beta chain was carried out in a study of cytomegalovirus exposure and HLA in healthy donors. The method was immunoSEQ multiplex PCR; TCRdb's version includes in-frame clones alone and lacks a portion of them. The sample comprises more than 100,000 clones, roughly 90% of which are singletons, and under 6.5% rests with the top ten. Notes on this clone: Its target is not known.

The study's findings and limits: Researchers counted 164 TCR beta chains as cytomegalovirus-associated.

CDR1 and CDR2 from the germline V gene are GTSNPN and SVGIG (reference sequence). There are 13 residues in the CDR3. The V and J ends lost 5 bases and 2 bases respectively, with 12 bases between them. This sequence joins TRBV30 and TRBJ1-2; D remains ambiguous. The TCR was taken from a woman aged 18-29 years in good health and CMV-seropositive. Sequenced input: PBMCs. CDR3 residues: CAWSRSNNYGYTF. In DNA form, the CDR3 reads TGTGCCTGGTCCAGGTCCAACAACTATGGCTACACCTTC.